These 19 T cell receptor beta chains share one sample of origin, sequenced in a study of cytomegalovirus exposure and HLA in healthy donors (dated by TCRdb to the late 2010s). Libraries were made using the immunoSEQ multiplex PCR assay. For the multiplex PCR, a mixture combining 60 forward primers for TCR Vbeta segments and 13 reverse primers for TCR Jbeta segments was used. TCRdb provides this immuneACCESS table in a form limited to in-frame rearrangements. Some clones are lacking; in checked studies, under half of them reflect an unresolved V gene, and why the rest are absent is not known. The sample table holds approximately 96,000 clones. Clones ranked in the top ten supply 5.5% to 6.5% of the sample. Sequenced: PBMCs. The receptors stem from a girl under 18 in good health and CMV-seropositive.

This chain uses TRBV4-2 with TRBJ2-2; TRBD2 aligns across 11 bases. Trimming at V came to 3 bases and at J to 3 bases, leaving 12 bases not matched to a gene. The CDR3 totals 19 residues. From germline, CDR1 is LGHNA and CDR2 YNFKEQ. CDR3 nucleotide sequence: TGTGCCAGCAGCCAGGTAGCGGGGGGGTATGGTTACGACACCGGGGAGCTGTTTTTT. Residues: CASSQVAGGYGYDTGELFF.

V gene TRBV4-3 combines with J gene TRBJ2-7; 10 bases line up with TRBD2. Germline trimming cut 0 bases from V and 4 bases from J; bases unmatched to any gene: 3. CDR3 size: 15 residues. CDR1 LGHNA and CDR2 YSLEER come from the germline V gene. CDR3 sequence reads: CASSQELAGTYEQYF. Written as DNA, the CDR3 is TGCGCCAGCAGCCAAGAACTAGCGGGAACGTACGAGCAGTACTTC.

The chain employs TRBV13 and TRBJ1-2; D unclear. V was pared by 4 bases and J by 7 bases, with 19 bases between. Germline assignment: CDR1 PRHDT and CDR2 FYEKMQ (reference sequence). The CDR3 runs to 15 residues. CDR3 protein: CASSSRRVPQTGYTF. The CDR3 region has the DNA TGTGCCAGCAGCTCGCGCCGGGTCCCACAAACTGGCTACACCTTC.

In regard to this clone: At one end the junction does not follow the germline gene, possibly because of a read error. The rearrangement links TRBV11-2 to TRBJ2-5, with D unclear. The CDR3 is 12 residues long. Germline assignment: CDR1 SGHAT and CDR2 FQNNGV. The CDR3 reads CASSVERETQYF. CDR3 nucleotides: TGTGCCAGCAGCGTAGAGAGGGAGACCCAGTACTTC.

The chain recombines TRBV10-3 with TRBJ2-1, with TRBD2 as a possible D gene (7 bases). This CDR3 has 18 residues. Trimming took 2 bases from V and 5 from J, leaving 22 bases between them. The germline V gene encodes CDR1 ENHRY and CDR2 SYGVKD. The DNA for the CDR3 is TGTGCCATCAGTGAGCCGGGGGGCCGAGCGGGGCCAGACAATGAGCAGTTCTTC. It yields the protein CAISEPGGRAGPDNEQFF.

This chain uses TRBV12-1 with TRBJ1-6; TRBD1, the D gene given by the table, was not confirmed from the DNA. TRBV12-1 is labeled a pseudogene. CDR3 size: 14 residues. DNA for the CDR3: TGTGCCAGCAGCTTTGGACAGGCAGATTCACCCCTCCACTTT. Translating gives CASSFGQADSPLHF.

The chain recombines TRBV10-3 with TRBJ2-7; TRBD2 matches 10 bases. The CDR3 sequence is 15 residues long. The V and J ends lost 2 bases and 3 bases, in that order; junction bases with no gene match: 4. Germline V gives CDR1 ENHRY, CDR2 SYGVKD. CDR3 DNA: TGTGCCATCAGTGAGAGGGCTAGCGGGGGCTACGAGCAGTACTTC. It yields the protein CAISERASGGYEQYF.

This chain connects TRBV5-1 to TRBJ1-1; D remains unclear. This CDR3 is 14 amino acids long. Between the trimmed V and J ends, which lost 0 bases and 7 bases, there was a span of 13 bases. Germline CDR1 reads SGHRS; CDR2 reads YFSETQ. Here the CDR3 DNA reads TGCGCCAGCAGCTTGGTGAGCGGACTGGGTGAAGCTTTCTTT. Protein sequence: CASSLVSGLGEAFF.

The rearrangement joins TRBV7-6 to TRBJ1-5; 7 nucleotides line up with TRBD1. The CDR3 loop spans 16 amino acids. V shed 6 bases and J 6 bases; nucleotides not matched to a gene: 14. Germline V gene data show CDR1 as SGHVS and CDR2 as FNYEAQ. The CDR3 DNA reads TGTGCCAGCAGTCCTCTTTACCGGGACAGAGGTCAGCCCCAGCATTTT. Amino acids: CASSPLYRDRGQPQHF.

The gene calls are TRBV4-3 and TRBJ1-1; TRBD1 matches at 7 bases. This CDR3 is 15 amino acids long. V trimming: 2 bases; J trimming: 5 bases; junction bases outside the gene matches: 8. Germline loops: CDR1 LGHNA, CDR2 YSLEER. The CDR3 DNA reads TGCGCCAGCAGCCAACAGGGGGATTGGGGGACTGAAGCTTTCTTT. Translation: CASSQQGDWGTEAFF.

The rearrangement links TRBV6-1 to TRBJ2-7, with D possibly matching TRBD2 (7 bases). V was cut by 6 bases and J by 0 bases, with 15 bases left in between. Germline CDR1 and CDR2: MNHNS and SASEGT. The CDR3 runs 15 residues. CDR3 coding DNA: TGTGCCAGCAGGGTCTGGGGGGGCTCCTCCTACGAGCAGTACGTC. This translates into CASRVWGGSSYEQYV.

The chain joins TRBV4-2 to TRBJ2-6; no firm D call. The CDR3 has 16 residues. Trimming left V 0 bases short and J 4 bases short, with 10 bases between. Looked up from germline, CDR1 is LGHNA and CDR2 is YNFKEQ. CDR3: CASSQDEWSGANVLTF. CDR3 sequence (DNA): TGTGCCAGCAGCCAAGATGAGTGGAGCGGGGCCAACGTCCTGACTTTC.

The chain has TRBV2 and TRBJ1-5; D is perhaps TRBD1 (5 bases). Trimming stripped 10 bases from V and 2 bases from J, with 21 bases between. The CDR3 sequence is 16 residues long. The germline V gene has CDR1 SNHLY and CDR2 FYNNEI. CDR3 residues: CATRDFIEAGNQPQHF. CDR3 DNA: TGTGCCACCAGGGACTTTATTGAGGCCGGCAATCAGCCCCAGCATTTT.

The rearrangement uses TRBV14 and TRBJ2-7; 10 bases fit TRBD2. The CDR3 has 15 amino acids. Trimming removed 6 bases from V and 0 bases from J; junction bases left unmatched: 5. In germline, CDR1 is SGHDN, CDR2 FVKESK. The CDR3 reads CASSPSGGSSYEQYV. In nucleotides, the CDR3 is TGTGCCAGCAGTCCTAGCGGGGGCAGCTCCTACGAGCAGTACGTC.

V and J are TRBV9 and TRBJ2-5; perhaps TRBD1 as D (6 bases). The CDR3 spans 13 residues. Trimming stripped 4 bases from V and 5 bases from J, with 12 bases between. Germline lookup yields CDR1 SGDLS and CDR2 YYNGEE. The CDR3 is CASSPAQGETQYF. The CDR3 nucleotides are TGTGCCAGCAGCCCTGCCCAGGGGGAGACCCAGTACTTC.

This chain joins TRBV2 and TRBJ1-5; TRBD1 matches 9 bases. This CDR3 is built from 13 residues. The V gene end was trimmed by 7 bases and the J gene end by 7 bases; junction bases not matched to a gene: 5. CDR1 and CDR2 (germline): SNHLY, FYNNEI. DNA of the CDR3: TGTGCCAGCACGGACAGGGGTGGACAGCCCCAGCATTTT. This gives the protein CASTDRGGQPQHF. The variable domain in full, with the rest retrieved from reference TRBV2 and TRBJ1-5, is EPEVTQTPSHQVTQMGQEVILRCVPISNHLYFYWYRQILGQKVEFLVSFYNNEISEKSEIFDDQFSVERPDGSNFTLKIRSTKLEDSAMYFCASTDRGGQPQHFGDGTRLSIL.

CDR3 DNA: TGTGCCAGCAGCCGACTAGCGGGTATATTCAATGAGCAGTTCTTC. The encoded protein is CASSRLAGIFNEQFF. The V and J genes are TRBV7-6 and TRBJ2-1; 10 bases line up with TRBD2. The CDR3 totals 15 residues. V lost 5 bases, J lost 6 bases, and 7 bases stayed unmatched. From germline, CDR1 is SGHVS and CDR2 FNYEAQ.

The V call is TRBV11-3, the J call TRBJ1-1; D ambiguous. Germline-derived CDR1 and CDR2 are SGHNT and YENEEA. The germline V and J ends were trimmed by 8 bases and 6 bases, with 22 bases remaining between them. This CDR3 has 15 residues. The CDR3 here is CASPKLRRERAEAFF. The CDR3, as DNA: TGTGCCAGCCCTAAACTGAGGCGTGAACGGGCTGAAGCTTTCTTT.

This chain links TRBV5-1 with TRBJ2-3, with D perhaps matching TRBD2 (6 bases). Per germline, CDR1 SGHRS and CDR2 YFSETQ. The CDR3 consists of 15 residues. Trimming took off 3 bases at V and 2 bases at J, with 13 bases between the two ends. CDR3 sequence reads: CASSSEGTSTDTQYF. The CDR3 DNA reads TGCGCCAGCAGCTCGGAGGGGACCTCCACAGATACGCAGTATTTT.